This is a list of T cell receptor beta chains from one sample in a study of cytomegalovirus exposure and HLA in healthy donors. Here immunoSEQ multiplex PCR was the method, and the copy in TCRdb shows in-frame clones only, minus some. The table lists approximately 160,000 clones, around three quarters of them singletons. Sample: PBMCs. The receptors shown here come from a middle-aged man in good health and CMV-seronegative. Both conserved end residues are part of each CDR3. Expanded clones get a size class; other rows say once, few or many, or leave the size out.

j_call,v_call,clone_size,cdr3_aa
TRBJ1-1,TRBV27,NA,CASSQQPTVNTEAFF
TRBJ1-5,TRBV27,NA,CASSAQGATINQPQHF
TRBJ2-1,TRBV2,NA,CASSDIGHEQFF
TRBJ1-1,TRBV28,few,CASSLDRWSTEAFF
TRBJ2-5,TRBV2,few,CASRRSGRGIRETQYF
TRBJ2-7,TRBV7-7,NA,CASSAGTGGDEQYF
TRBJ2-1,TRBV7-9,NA,CASSLVGTSGDNEQFF
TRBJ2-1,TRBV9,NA,CASSSRLYNEQFF
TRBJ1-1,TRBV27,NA,CASSFHGQGPNTEAFF
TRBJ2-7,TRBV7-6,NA,CASSFGDSQTYEQYF
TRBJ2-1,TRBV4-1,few,CASSHGTGEFF
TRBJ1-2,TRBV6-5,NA,CASSNEQGNYGYTF
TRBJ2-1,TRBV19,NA,CASSLTSYLNEQFF
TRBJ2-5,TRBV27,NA,CASRSGTSGPGPQYF
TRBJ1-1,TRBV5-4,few,CARGQGLNTEAFF
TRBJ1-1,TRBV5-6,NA,CASSLLFRGPPTEAFF
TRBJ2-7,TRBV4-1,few,CASSQDDIGSYEQYF
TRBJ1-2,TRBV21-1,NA,CASIPRHGYTF
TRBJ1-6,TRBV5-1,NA,CASSLFGADNSPLHF
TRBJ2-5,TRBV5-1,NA,CASSGGTGVGETQYF